This T cell receptor beta chain is drawn from a study of cytomegalovirus exposure and HLA in healthy donors. A word on this clone: The antigen is not known. The junction departs from the called germline gene at one end, perhaps through a read error.

PCR primers comprised 60 Vbeta and 13 Jbeta primers. Libraries were prepared by immunoSEQ multiplex PCR; TCRdb keeps only in-frame clonotypes and omits some of them. The sample shows 300,000 or so clones, roughly 81% of them seen only once. CDR1 and CDR2 from the germline V gene are SNHLY and FYNNEI. The CDR3 has 14 amino acids. Study-wide points: The sole available immune exposure information was CMV serostatus. Cytomegalovirus status, reportedly, was diagnosed with high specificity and sensitivity by the classifier. Among the sequence variants, a highly shared cluster was likely an artifact of sequencing.

The sequencing sample was made of PBMCs. This chain uses TRBV2 with TRBJ2-2; TRBD2 matches 10 bases. This TCR was recovered from a woman in her 40s in good health and CMV-seropositive. The CDR3 sequence is CASIELAGFGELFF. The DNA of the CDR3 is TGTGCCAGCATTGAACTAGCGGGATTCGGGGAGCTGTTTTTT.